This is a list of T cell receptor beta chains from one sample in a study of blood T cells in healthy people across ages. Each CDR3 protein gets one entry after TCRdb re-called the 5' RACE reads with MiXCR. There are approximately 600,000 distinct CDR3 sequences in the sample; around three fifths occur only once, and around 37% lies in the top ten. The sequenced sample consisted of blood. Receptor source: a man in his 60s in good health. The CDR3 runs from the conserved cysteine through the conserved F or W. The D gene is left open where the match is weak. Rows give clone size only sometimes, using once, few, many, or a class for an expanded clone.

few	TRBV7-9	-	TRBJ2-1	TGTGCCAGCAGCGGGCGGGGCAGGTCTTCCTACAATGAGCAGTTCTTC	CASSGRGRSSYNEQFF
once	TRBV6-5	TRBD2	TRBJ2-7	TGTGCCAGCCAAAGCGGGGGTCTCTACAATGAGCAGTACTTC	CASQSGGLYNEQYF
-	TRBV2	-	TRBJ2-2	TGTGCCAGCACTATGACAGTGTCCGGGGAGCTGTTTTTT	CASTMTVSGELFF
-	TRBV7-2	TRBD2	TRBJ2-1	TGTGCCAGCAGCACCACTGGGGTCGCGGGAGGTGAGCAGTTCTTC	CASSTTGVAGGEQFF
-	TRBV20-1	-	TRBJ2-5	TGCAGTGCTAGAGGCCCCTCTCCGGGTGGCGGTGTCGGGACCCAGTACTTC	CSARGPSPGGGVGTQYF
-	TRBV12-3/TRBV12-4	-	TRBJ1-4	TGTGCCAGCAGTTTGGCCCGGACAGTAATGGCAAAACTGTTTTTT	CASSLARTVMAKLFF
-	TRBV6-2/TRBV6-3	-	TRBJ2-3	TGCGCCAGCGCGGCCCGGGGGGCATCAGATACGCAGTATTTT	CASAARGASDTQYF
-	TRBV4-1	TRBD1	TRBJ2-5	TGCGCCAGCAGCAAACTAAGATCGGGGACAGGGTTTGAAGAGACCCAGTACTTC	CASSKLRSGTGFEETQYF
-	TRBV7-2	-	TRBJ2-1	TGTGCCAGCAGCGCCTACCGGCTTGGGGGTAATGAGCAGTTCTTC	CASSAYRLGGNEQFF
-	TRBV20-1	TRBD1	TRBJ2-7	TGCAGTGCTAAAGCTTACAGGGGGCAGGACTACGAGCAGTACTTC	CSAKAYRGQDYEQYF
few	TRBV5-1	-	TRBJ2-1	TGCGCCAGCAGCGTAGACAGTCACAATGAGCAGTTCTTC	CASSVDSHNEQFF
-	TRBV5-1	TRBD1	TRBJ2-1	TGCGCCAGCAGCGCGCCGACAGGGTCGAATGAGCAGTTCTTC	CASSAPTGSNEQFF
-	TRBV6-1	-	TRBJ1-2	TGTGCCAGCAGTGAAGCCCCCCCGGGGGCCGGCTATGGCTACACCTTC	CASSEAPPGAGYGYTF
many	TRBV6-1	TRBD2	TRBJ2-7	TGTGCCAGCACGCTAACATCGGGGGGCTCCTACGAGCAGTACTTC	CASTLTSGGSYEQYF
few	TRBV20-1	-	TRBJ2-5	TGCAGTGCTAGTCATTCATACCAAGAGACCCAGTACTTC	CSASHSYQETQYF
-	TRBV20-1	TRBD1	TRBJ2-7	TGCAGTGCCCCCCAGACAGGGGACTACGAGCAGTACTTC	CSAPQTGDYEQYF
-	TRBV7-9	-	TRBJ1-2	TGTGCCAGCAACTTACAGCTTCCCTATGGCTACACCTTC	CASNLQLPYGYTF
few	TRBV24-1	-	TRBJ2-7	TGTGCCACCGAGGGCGAGCAGTACTTC	CATEGEQYF
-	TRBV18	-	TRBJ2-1	TGTGCCAGCTCACCCGCAGGGGATTGGGCGAACAATGAGCAGTTCTTC	CASSPAGDWANNEQFF
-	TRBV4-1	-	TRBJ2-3	TGCGCCAGCAGCCAAGCCTCCCCGATGGTAGATACGCAGTATTTT	CASSQASPMVDTQYF
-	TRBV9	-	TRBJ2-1	TGTGCCAGCAGCGTAGCTCACGCGAGCTCCTACAATGAGCAGTTCTTC	CASSVAHASSYNEQFF
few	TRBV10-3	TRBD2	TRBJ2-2	TGTGCCATCAGTGTGGGGACTAGAGAGACCGGGGAGCTGTTTTTT	CAISVGTRETGELFF
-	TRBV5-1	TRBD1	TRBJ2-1	TGCGCCAGCAGCTTGGGGGAGACAGGGTACAATGAGCAGTTCTTC	CASSLGETGYNEQFF
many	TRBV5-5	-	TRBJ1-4	TGTGCCAGCAAGCGGAGTGATGGGGCACCTAATGAAAAACTGTTTTTT	CASKRSDGAPNEKLFF
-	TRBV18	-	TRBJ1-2	TGTGCCAGCTCGGGGATGCTGGCGAATGGCTACACCTTC	CASSGMLANGYTF
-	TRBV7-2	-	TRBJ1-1	TGTGCCAACAGGCCCCGCCTGGCAGGATTGAACACTGAAGCTTTCTTT	CANRPRLAGLNTEAFF
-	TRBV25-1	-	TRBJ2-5	TGTGCCAGCAGTGAATCCTACGGGGGAGAGACCCAGTACTTC	CASSESYGGETQYF
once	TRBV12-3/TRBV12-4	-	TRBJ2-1	TGTGCCAGCAGTTTATCCGGTTTTGGCGGCAGGCAGTTCTTC	CASSLSGFGGRQFF
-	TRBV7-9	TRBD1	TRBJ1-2	TGTGCCAGCAGCATGGGACAGGGGTATGGCTACACCTTC	CASSMGQGYGYTF
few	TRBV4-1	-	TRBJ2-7	TGCGCCAGCAGCCACCAGCCGGGCCCCCTCTCCTACGAGCAGTACTTC	CASSHQPGPLSYEQYF
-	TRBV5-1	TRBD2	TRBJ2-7	TGCGCCAGCAGCGCCGTGAGTGAAAGCGGGGGAGTGTACTTC	CASSAVSESGGVYF
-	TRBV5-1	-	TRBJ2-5	TGCGCCAGCAGCTTGGGTAAGGCCAGGGAGGAGACCCAGTACTTC	CASSLGKAREETQYF
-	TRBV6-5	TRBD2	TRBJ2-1	TGTGCCAGCAGTTCGCAACTAGCGGGGATTCCCTACAATGAGCAGTTCTTC	CASSSQLAGIPYNEQFF
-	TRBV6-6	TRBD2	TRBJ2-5	TGTGCCAGCAGTTACAGGGAGGGAGAGACCCAGTACTTC	CASSYREGETQYF
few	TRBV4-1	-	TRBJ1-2	TGCGCCAGCAGCCAAGGCGCGGGGTTTGGGGATGGCTACACCTTC	CASSQGAGFGDGYTF
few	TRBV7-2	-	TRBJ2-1	TGTGCCAGCAGCTTAGGGGATAGCTCCTACAATGAGCAGTTCTTC	CASSLGDSSYNEQFF
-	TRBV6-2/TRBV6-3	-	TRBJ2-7	TGTGCCAGCAGGAGAAATGGTCTCTCCTACGAGCAGTACTTC	CASRRNGLSYEQYF
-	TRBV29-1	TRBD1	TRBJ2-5	TGCAGCGTTGAGAGCACCAGGGGGCAGGAGACCCAGTACTTC	CSVESTRGQETQYF
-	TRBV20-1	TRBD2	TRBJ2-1	TGCAGTACTCGGACTAGCGGCGCGTACAATGAGCAGTTCTTC	CSTRTSGAYNEQFF
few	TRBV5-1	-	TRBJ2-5	TGCGCCAGCAGCTTAGGAGGCGGGGGCGGTGGAGAGACCCAGTACTTC	CASSLGGGGGGETQYF
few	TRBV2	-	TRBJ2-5	TGTGCCAGCGGGGGCCTACAAGAGACCCAGTACTTC	CASGGLQETQYF
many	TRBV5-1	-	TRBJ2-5	TGCGCCAGCAGCTTGGAACAAGAGACCCAGTACTTC	CASSLEQETQYF
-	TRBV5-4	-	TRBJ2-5	TGTGCCAGCGGCTTGGCCGCCGCCGGAGGGGAGACCCAGTACTTC	CASGLAAAGGETQYF
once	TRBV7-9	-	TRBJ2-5	TGTGCCAGCAGCTTAGCGGACGACGGGGAGACCCAGTACTTC	CASSLADDGETQYF
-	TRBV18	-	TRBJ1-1	TGTGCCAGCTCAATGGGAGAGAACACTGAAGCTTTCTTT	CASSMGENTEAFF
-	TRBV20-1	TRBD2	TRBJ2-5	TGCAGTGCTAGGATATCCCTAGCGGTGGAGACCCAGTACTTC	CSARISLAVETQYF
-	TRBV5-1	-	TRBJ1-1	TGCGCCAGCAGCGCTGACAGAACTGAAGCTTTCTTT	CASSADRTEAFF
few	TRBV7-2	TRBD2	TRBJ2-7	TGTGCCAGCAGCGAATCTAGCGGCTCCTACGAGCAGTACTTC	CASSESSGSYEQYF
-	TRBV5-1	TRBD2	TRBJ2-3	TGCGCCAGCAGCTTGGAAGGGACTAGCGGGGCAGATACGCAGTATTTT	CASSLEGTSGADTQYF
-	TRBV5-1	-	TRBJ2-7	TGCGCCAGCAGCTTGAGCGGGCCCTCCTACGAGCAGTACTTC	CASSLSGPSYEQYF